This T cell receptor beta chain was sequenced for a study of cytomegalovirus exposure and HLA in healthy donors. As to this clone: Its specificity is not known.

Study-wide points: In vitro checks showed that three CMV-associated chains really do target CMV antigens.

Germline CDR1 reads GTSNPN; CDR2 reads SVGIG (reference sequence). The CDR3 is made up of 11 amino acids. Trimming removed 7 bases at V and 2 bases at J, with 8 bases between. Amplification used 60 Vbeta primers and 13 Jbeta primers. Data came from immunoSEQ multiplex PCR; TCRdb stores just in-frame clones and leaves some out. The sample has 130,000 to 150,000 clones, roughly 82% seen once. The TCR comes from a male donor in good health and CMV-seronegative. The sample comprised PBMCs. The gene calls are TRBV30 and TRBJ1-2; maybe TRBD1 (5 bases). In DNA form, the CDR3 reads TGTGCCTCGACAGCAAACTATGGCTACACCTTC. Its translation: CASTANYGYTF.